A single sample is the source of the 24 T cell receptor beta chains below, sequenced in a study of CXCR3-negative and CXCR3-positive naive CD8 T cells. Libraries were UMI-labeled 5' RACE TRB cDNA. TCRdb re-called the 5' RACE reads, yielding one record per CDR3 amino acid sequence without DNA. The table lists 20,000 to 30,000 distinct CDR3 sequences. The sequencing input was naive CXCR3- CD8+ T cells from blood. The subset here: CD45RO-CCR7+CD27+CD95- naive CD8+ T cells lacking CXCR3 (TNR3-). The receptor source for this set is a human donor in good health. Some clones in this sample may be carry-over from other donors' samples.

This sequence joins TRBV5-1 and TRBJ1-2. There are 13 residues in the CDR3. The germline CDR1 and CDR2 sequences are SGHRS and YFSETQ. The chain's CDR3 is CASRLFNLGGYTF.

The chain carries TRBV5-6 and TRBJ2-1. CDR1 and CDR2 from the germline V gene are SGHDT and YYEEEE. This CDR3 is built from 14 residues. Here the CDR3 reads CASSLELVYNEQFF. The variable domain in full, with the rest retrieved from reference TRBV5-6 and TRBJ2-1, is DAGVTQSPTHLIKTRGQQVTLRCSPKSGHDTVSWYQQALGQGPQFIFQYYEEEERQRGNFPDRFSGHQFPNYSSELNVNALLLGDSALYLCASSLELVYNEQFFGPGTRLTVL.

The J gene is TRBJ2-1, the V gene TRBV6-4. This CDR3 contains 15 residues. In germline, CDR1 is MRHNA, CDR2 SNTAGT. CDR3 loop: CASSDSGDGSNEQFF.

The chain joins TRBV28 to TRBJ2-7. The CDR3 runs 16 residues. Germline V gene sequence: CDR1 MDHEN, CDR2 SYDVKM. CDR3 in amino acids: CASSYAGFSLSYEQYF.

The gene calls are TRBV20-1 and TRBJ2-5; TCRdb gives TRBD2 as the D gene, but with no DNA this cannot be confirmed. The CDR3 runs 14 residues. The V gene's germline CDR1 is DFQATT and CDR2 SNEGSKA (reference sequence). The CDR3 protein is CSATTGTSGLNANF.

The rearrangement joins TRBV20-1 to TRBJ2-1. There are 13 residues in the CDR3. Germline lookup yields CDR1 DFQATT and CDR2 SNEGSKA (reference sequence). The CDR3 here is CSARGISYNEQFF.

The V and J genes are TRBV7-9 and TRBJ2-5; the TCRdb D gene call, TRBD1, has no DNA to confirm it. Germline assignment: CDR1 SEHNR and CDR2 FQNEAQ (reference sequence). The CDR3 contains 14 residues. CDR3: CASSSAGDWETQYF.

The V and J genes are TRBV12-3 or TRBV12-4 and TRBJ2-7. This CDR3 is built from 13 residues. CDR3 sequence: CASSLELSYEQYF.

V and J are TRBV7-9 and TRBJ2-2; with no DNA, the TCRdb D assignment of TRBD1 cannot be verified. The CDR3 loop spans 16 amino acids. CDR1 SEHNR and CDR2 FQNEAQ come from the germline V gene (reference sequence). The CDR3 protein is CASSPPGMRNTGELFF.

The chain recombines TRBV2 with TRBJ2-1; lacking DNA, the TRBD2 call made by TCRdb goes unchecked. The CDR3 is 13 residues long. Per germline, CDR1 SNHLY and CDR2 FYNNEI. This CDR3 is CARGSGVYNEQFF.

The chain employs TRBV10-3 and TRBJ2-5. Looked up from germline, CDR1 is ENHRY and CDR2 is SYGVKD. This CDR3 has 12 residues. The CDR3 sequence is CAISESLETQYF.

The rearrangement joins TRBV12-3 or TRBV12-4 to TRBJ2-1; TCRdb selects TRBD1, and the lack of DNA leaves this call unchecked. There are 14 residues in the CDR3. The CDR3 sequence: CASSLVSEGHEQFF.

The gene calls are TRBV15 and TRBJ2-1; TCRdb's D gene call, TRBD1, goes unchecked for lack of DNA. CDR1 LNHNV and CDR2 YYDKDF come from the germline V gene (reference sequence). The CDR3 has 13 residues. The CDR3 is CATSRLTGDEQFF.

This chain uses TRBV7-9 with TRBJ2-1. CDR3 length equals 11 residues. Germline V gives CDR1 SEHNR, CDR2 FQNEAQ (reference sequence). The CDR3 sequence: CASSWGREQFF.

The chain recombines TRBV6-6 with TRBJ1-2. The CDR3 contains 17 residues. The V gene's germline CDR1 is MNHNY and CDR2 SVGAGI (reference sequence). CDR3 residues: CASHYKGPGSANYGYTF.

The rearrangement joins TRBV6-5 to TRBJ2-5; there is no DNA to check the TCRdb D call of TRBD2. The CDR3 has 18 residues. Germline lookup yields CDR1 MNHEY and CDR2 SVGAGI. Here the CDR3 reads CASSYFGASGGLQETQYF.

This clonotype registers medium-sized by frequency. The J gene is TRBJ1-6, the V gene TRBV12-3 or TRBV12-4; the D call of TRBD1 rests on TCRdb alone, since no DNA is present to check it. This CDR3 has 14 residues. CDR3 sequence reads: CASSPEAPGSPLHF.

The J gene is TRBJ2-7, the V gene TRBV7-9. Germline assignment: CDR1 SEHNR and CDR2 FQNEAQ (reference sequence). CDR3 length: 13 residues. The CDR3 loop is CASSSRDEYEQYF.

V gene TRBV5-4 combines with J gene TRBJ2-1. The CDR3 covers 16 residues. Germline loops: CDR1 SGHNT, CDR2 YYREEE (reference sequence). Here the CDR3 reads CASSLELGGSYNEQFF.

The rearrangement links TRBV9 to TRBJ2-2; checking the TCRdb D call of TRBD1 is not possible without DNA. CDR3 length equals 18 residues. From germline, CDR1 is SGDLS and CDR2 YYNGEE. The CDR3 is CASSVDVPGLVGSGELFF.

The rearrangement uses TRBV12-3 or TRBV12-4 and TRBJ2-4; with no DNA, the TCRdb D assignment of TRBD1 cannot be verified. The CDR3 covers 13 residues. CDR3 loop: CASGPGQKNIQYF.

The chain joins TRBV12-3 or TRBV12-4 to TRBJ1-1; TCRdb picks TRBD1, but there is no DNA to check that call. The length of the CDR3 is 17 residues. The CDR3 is CASSLPPGVGGRTEAFF.

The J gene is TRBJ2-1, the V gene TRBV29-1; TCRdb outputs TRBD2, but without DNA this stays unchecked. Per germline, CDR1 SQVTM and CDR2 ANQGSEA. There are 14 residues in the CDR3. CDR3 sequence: CSVGRQNSYNEQFF.

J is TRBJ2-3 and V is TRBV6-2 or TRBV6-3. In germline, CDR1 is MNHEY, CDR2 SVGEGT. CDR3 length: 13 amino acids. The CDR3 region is CASRPFGTDTQYF.